A single T cell receptor beta chain is shown here with its context. The junction departs from the called germline gene at one end, perhaps through a read error. Time point in this sample: newly diagnosed GD, antithyroid drugs for less than 3 months. Isolated PBMC RNA provided the starting material for the TCR library. Assembly of TCR beta libraries relied on iRepertoire HTBI primers together with Arm-PCR of CDR3 regions. TCRdb processed the multiplex PCR reads anew with MiXCR; each CDR3 protein has one entry. The sample comprises a few hundred thousand distinct CDR3 sequences, 10% to 15% of which are singletons, and around 18% rests with the top ten. The sample is drawn from a study of regulatory T cells in long-lasting Graves disease. CDR1 and CDR2 from the germline V gene are DFQATT and SNEGSKA (reference sequence). This CDR3 comprises 13 residues. These same data were also listed under a study on T cells in Graves' hyperthyroidism and ophthalmopathy.

This TCR was recovered from a woman between 18 and 29 years old with Graves disease. The sequences come from peripheral blood mononuclear cells (PBMCs), collected at new diagnosis, from a patient treated with antithyroid drugs. This chain links TRBV20-1 with TRBJ2-1; D not resolved. The CDR3 DNA reads as TGCAGTGCCAGAGACATTAAAATAGGTGAGCAGTTCTTC. This sequence encodes CSARDIKIGEQFF.